This T cell receptor (beta chain) was identified during a study of neurological immune-mediated disorders. Study-wide findings and caveats: While HTLV-1-associated myelopathy showed the greatest TCR clonal expansion, multiple sclerosis showed the least, falling below healthy controls. The repertoires of 18 of 34 multiple sclerosis patients were placed by phylogenetic grouping in a single related-CDR3 cluster, which may be a signature. Subjects shared no identical expanded-clone CDR3 amino acid sequences, suggesting private TCR-beta repertoires in all groups.

Germline CDR1 is DFQATT and CDR2 is SNEGSKA (reference sequence). The CDR3 loop spans 13 amino acids. TCRdb recomputed calls from the 5' RACE reads with MiXCR, one row per CDR3 protein. The sample has 35,000 to 40,000 distinct CDR3 sequences; approximately 2.4% are singletons. In regard to this clonotype: Its target is not known. This may be a read error, as it is one base from a much larger clone.

This receptor was taken from a middle-aged man with multiple sclerosis. The chain uses TRBV20-1 and TRBJ1-5; the D is unclear. Material: PBMCs. In DNA form, the CDR3 reads TGCAGTGCTAGTTTAGGTAGAAATCAGCCCCAGAATTTT. Translated: CSASLGRNQPQNF.